This is a list of T cell receptor beta chains from one sample in a study of CD8 T cells in Susac syndrome. TCRdb reprocessed the immunoSEQ multiplex PCR reads with MiXCR, giving one entry per CDR3 protein. The sample contains 400,000 or so distinct CDR3 sequences, 75% to 90% of which appear only once. What was sequenced was CD8+ T cells from PBMCs. These receptors all come from a human donor with multiple sclerosis. CDR3s include the opening cysteine and the closing phenylalanine or tryptophan. The D gene is left open where the match is weak.

d_call | j_call | v_call | cdr3_aa
TRBD2 | TRBJ2-1 | TRBV7-8 | CASSRRLAGRDNEQFF
- | TRBJ2-2 | TRBV4-1 | CASSQYPNANTGELFF
TRBD2 | TRBJ2-7 | TRBV5-6 | CASRTSGGDYEQYF
- | TRBJ1-2 | TRBV5-6 | CASSLISENDGGTYGYTF
- | TRBJ2-5 | TRBV7-9 | CASSPLGGETQYF
- | TRBJ1-2 | TRBV19 | CASRHSEGFGGYTF
- | TRBJ2-7 | TRBV27 | CASSLSRRSEQYF
- | TRBJ2-5 | TRBV4-1 | CASSQGGWDYQETQYF
- | TRBJ1-1 | TRBV3-1 | CAAEQGKHLNTEAFF
- | TRBJ2-7 | TRBV19 | CASTPGDSYEQYF
TRBD2 | TRBJ2-1 | TRBV27 | CASSLELGTSVVEQFF
TRBD1 | TRBJ1-1 | TRBV27 | CASSRQGRMNTEAFF
TRBD1 | TRBJ2-3 | TRBV27 | CASSYGTVPSTDTQYF
TRBD2 | TRBJ2-1 | TRBV27 | CASSLGGGRGNEQFF
TRBD2 | TRBJ2-5 | TRBV11-2 | CASSLGLAATETQYF
TRBD2 | TRBJ2-1 | TRBV4-1 | CASSSTGGPVVQFF
- | TRBJ1-1 | TRBV4-1 | CASSQDPGWNTEALF